These T cell receptor beta chains were read from a single sample in a study of blood T cell repertoires in COVID-19. Using immunoSEQ multiplex PCR, the repertoire was profiled, and TCRdb retains in-frame clones only, with some absent. The sample lists under 250,000 clones; approximately 80% were seen once. The sample was peripheral blood. These TCRs come from a woman aged 60 to 75 with active or convalescent COVID-19. CDR3s include the opening cysteine and the closing phenylalanine or tryptophan. D genes are given only for firm matches. Only some rows state a clone size, as once, few, many or a class for expanded clones.

CDR3nt: TGTGCCAAAGATTTACTATCGAATGAAAAACTGTTTTTT
CDR3aa: CAKDLLSNEKLFF
d_gene: NA
v_gene: TRBV6-4
abundance: NA
len: 13
j_gene: TRBJ1-4

CDR3nt: TGTGCCAGCCACCAGACAGACAACACCGGGGAGCTGTTTTTT
CDR3aa: CASHQTDNTGELFF
d_gene: NA
v_gene: TRBV25-1
abundance: NA
len: 14
j_gene: TRBJ2-2

CDR3nt: TGTGCCAGTAGTTTCCCGGGACACAGGGGCACAGATACGCAGTATTTT
CDR3aa: CASSFPGHRGTDTQYF
d_gene: NA
v_gene: TRBV19
abundance: NA
len: 16
j_gene: TRBJ2-3

CDR3nt: TGTGCCAGCTCACCAACGAGAACAGGGGGCGACACCGGGGAGCTGTTTTTT
CDR3aa: CASSPTRTGGDTGELFF
d_gene: TRBD1
v_gene: TRBV18
abundance: NA
len: 17
j_gene: TRBJ2-2

CDR3nt: TGTGCCAGTAGGGACCGGGACAGGGGGTCAGATACGCAGTATTTT
CDR3aa: CASRDRDRGSDTQYF
d_gene: TRBD1
v_gene: TRBV19
abundance: NA
len: 15
j_gene: TRBJ2-3

CDR3nt: TGTGCCAGCAGCCCGGACTGGGGCGAGCGGGGTACGCAGTATTTT
CDR3aa: CASSPDWGERGTQYF
d_gene: TRBD2
v_gene: TRBV6-4
abundance: NA
len: 15
j_gene: TRBJ2-3

CDR3nt: TGTGCCAGCAGAAGCGGGTTCGTGAACACTGAAGCTTTCTTT
CDR3aa: CASRSGFVNTEAFF
d_gene: NA
v_gene: TRBV9
abundance: NA
len: 14
j_gene: TRBJ1-1

CDR3nt: TGTGCCAGTAATTTAGGACAGGGGGGCGGACAGCCCCAGCATTTT
CDR3aa: CASNLGQGGGQPQHF
d_gene: TRBD1
v_gene: TRBV19
abundance: NA
len: 15
j_gene: TRBJ1-5

CDR3nt: TGTGCCAGCAGCGGGGCGTCTGGGGCCAACGTCCTGACTTTC
CDR3aa: CASSGASGANVLTF
d_gene: NA
v_gene: TRBV13
abundance: once
len: 14
j_gene: TRBJ2-6

CDR3nt: TGTGCCAGCGGACAGGGAGGTGAAAAACTGTTTTTT
CDR3aa: CASGQGGEKLFF
d_gene: TRBD1
v_gene: TRBV12-3/TRBV12-4
abundance: NA
len: 12
j_gene: TRBJ1-4

CDR3nt: TGTGCCAGCAGCTTAAGCGGGCAGAACACTGAAGCTTTCTTT
CDR3aa: CASSLSGQNTEAFF
d_gene: NA
v_gene: TRBV11-3
abundance: NA
len: 14
j_gene: TRBJ1-1

CDR3nt: TGTGCCAGTAGTACAGGGGGCGATCAGCCCCAGCATTTT
CDR3aa: CASSTGGDQPQHF
d_gene: TRBD1
v_gene: TRBV19
abundance: few
len: 13
j_gene: TRBJ1-5

CDR3nt: TGCGCCAGCAGCCAAGATCGGGAACAGCCCCAGCATTTT
CDR3aa: CASSQDREQPQHF
d_gene: NA
v_gene: TRBV4-1
abundance: once
len: 13
j_gene: TRBJ1-5

CDR3nt: TGTGCCAGTAGTATGAGGGTGGCTAATGAAAAACTGTTTTTT
CDR3aa: CASSMRVANEKLFF
d_gene: NA
v_gene: TRBV19
abundance: once
len: 14
j_gene: TRBJ1-4

CDR3nt: TGTGCCAGCAGTTACGAAGTCTACTACGAGCAGTACTTC
CDR3aa: CASSYEVYYEQYF
d_gene: NA
v_gene: TRBV6-6
abundance: NA
len: 13
j_gene: TRBJ2-7

CDR3nt: TGTGCCAGCAGCCGGAGTGGGGGCGGGCCGAGCTCCTACAATGAGCAGTTCTTC
CDR3aa: CASSRSGGGPSSYNEQFF
d_gene: NA
v_gene: TRBV11-3
abundance: once
len: 18
j_gene: TRBJ2-1

CDR3nt: TGCGCCAGCAGCTTGGATCTCAGGGCTTCACCCCTCCACTTT
CDR3aa: CASSLDLRASPLHF
d_gene: NA
v_gene: TRBV5-1
abundance: NA
len: 14
j_gene: TRBJ1-6

CDR3nt: TGTGCCAGCAGTGACAGGGGCCGGGACGCGGGGGGTCGGACCCAGTACTTC
CDR3aa: CASSDRGRDAGGRTQYF
d_gene: TRBD2
v_gene: TRBV6-1
abundance: few
len: 17
j_gene: TRBJ2-5

CDR3nt: TGTGCCAGCAGTATTAATCGCTCCTACAATGAGCAGTTCTTC
CDR3aa: CASSINRSYNEQFF
d_gene: NA
v_gene: TRBV2
abundance: NA
len: 14
j_gene: TRBJ2-1

CDR3nt: TGTGCCAGTGGTTCACAGGGTATTTCTCGGCGAGCTTTCTTT
CDR3aa: CASGSQGISRRAFF
d_gene: NA
v_gene: TRBV11-2
abundance: NA
len: 14
j_gene: TRBJ1-1

CDR3nt: TGTGCCAGCAGTGAGACTAGCGGGACCGCATTC
CDR3aa: CASSETSGTAF
d_gene: TRBD2
v_gene: TRBV6-1
abundance: NA
len: 11
j_gene: TRBJ2-7

CDR3nt: TGTGCCAGTAGTATCGACAGGGGTTTTGGGTTTTTGGACGGCGGGGAGCTGTTTTTT
CDR3aa: CASSIDRGFGFLDGGELFF
d_gene: TRBD1
v_gene: TRBV19
abundance: NA
len: 19
j_gene: TRBJ2-2

CDR3nt: TGTGCCAGCAGTATACCGGGACAGGACAATCAGCCCCAGCATTTT
CDR3aa: CASSIPGQDNQPQHF
d_gene: TRBD1
v_gene: TRBV28
abundance: NA
len: 15
j_gene: TRBJ1-5

CDR3nt: TGTGCCAGCAGAGAAAGGACAGGGGACAATGAGCAGTTCTTC
CDR3aa: CASRERTGDNEQFF
d_gene: TRBD1
v_gene: TRBV2
abundance: once
len: 14
j_gene: TRBJ2-1

CDR3nt: TGTGCCAGCAGTGCCGGAGAGGGTGTTGGCTACACCTTC
CDR3aa: CASSAGEGVGYTF
d_gene: NA
v_gene: TRBV25-1
abundance: NA
len: 13
j_gene: TRBJ1-2

CDR3nt: TGCGCCAGCAGCTTTGGTTTAGGGGGCTCGAATGAGCAGTTCTTC
CDR3aa: CASSFGLGGSNEQFF
d_gene: TRBD1
v_gene: TRBV5-1
abundance: NA
len: 15
j_gene: TRBJ2-1

CDR3nt: TGTGCCAGCAGCGCGGCCATGGTTGCCACTGAAGCTTTCTTT
CDR3aa: CASSAAMVATEAFF
d_gene: NA
v_gene: TRBV7-2
abundance: NA
len: 14
j_gene: TRBJ1-1

CDR3nt: TGTGCCAGCAGCCAAGGGACATCGTTGGGTAATGAGCAGTTCTTC
CDR3aa: CASSQGTSLGNEQFF
d_gene: NA
v_gene: TRBV4-2
abundance: NA
len: 15
j_gene: TRBJ2-1

CDR3nt: TGTGCCACCAGTGAAGGACAACACACTGAAGCTTTCTTT
CDR3aa: CATSEGQHTEAFF
d_gene: NA
v_gene: TRBV24-1
abundance: few
len: 13
j_gene: TRBJ1-1

CDR3nt: TGTGCCAGCAGCTTAAACTCAGGGGGCGGGCAGTACTTC
CDR3aa: CASSLNSGGGQYF
d_gene: TRBD1
v_gene: TRBV7-3
abundance: NA
len: 13
j_gene: TRBJ2-7

CDR3nt: TGTGCCAGCAGACAGCAGACAGGGTCGGGATACAATGAGCAGTTCTTC
CDR3aa: CASRQQTGSGYNEQFF
d_gene: TRBD1
v_gene: TRBV3-1/TRBV3-2
abundance: NA
len: 16
j_gene: TRBJ2-1

CDR3nt: TGTGCCAGCAGTTCCCGGGACAGACGTTATAATTCACCCCTCCACTTT
CDR3aa: CASSSRDRRYNSPLHF
d_gene: TRBD1
v_gene: TRBV6-6
abundance: NA
len: 16
j_gene: TRBJ1-6

CDR3nt: TGTGCCAGCAGCTTAGGCCGACAGGGGAGAGTCGAAAAACTGTTTTTT
CDR3aa: CASSLGRQGRVEKLFF
d_gene: TRBD1
v_gene: TRBV7-2
abundance: once
len: 16
j_gene: TRBJ1-4

CDR3nt: TGTGCCAGTAGTCGATACGGGGAAATCTCGGGGCAGCCCCAGCATTTT
CDR3aa: CASSRYGEISGQPQHF
d_gene: NA
v_gene: TRBV19
abundance: NA
len: 16
j_gene: TRBJ1-5

CDR3nt: TGTGCCAGCAGCAAAGGGACAGGCATCGAAAAACTGTTTTTT
CDR3aa: CASSKGTGIEKLFF
d_gene: TRBD1
v_gene: TRBV5-6
abundance: NA
len: 14
j_gene: TRBJ1-4

CDR3nt: TGCAGCGTTGAAGTTTCGGCTAGCGGGGGGGCAGGTTTCGCCGGGGAGCTGTTTTTT
CDR3aa: CSVEVSASGGAGFAGELFF
d_gene: TRBD2
v_gene: TRBV29-1
abundance: NA
len: 19
j_gene: TRBJ2-2

CDR3nt: TGTGCCAGCAGCTTTAGAGTAAGAGATACGCAGTATTTT
CDR3aa: CASSFRVRDTQYF
d_gene: NA
v_gene: TRBV7-8
abundance: NA
len: 13
j_gene: TRBJ2-3

CDR3nt: TGTGCCAGCAGCGTAGCTCCCGGGGGGAATGAGCAGTTCTTC
CDR3aa: CASSVAPGGNEQFF
d_gene: TRBD2
v_gene: TRBV9
abundance: NA
len: 14
j_gene: TRBJ2-1

CDR3nt: TGTGCCAGCAGCTTAGGCCTCAAGGGACAGGGGGGATATAGCAATCAGCCCCAGCATTTT
CDR3aa: CASSLGLKGQGGYSNQPQHF
d_gene: TRBD1
v_gene: TRBV11-3
abundance: NA
len: 20
j_gene: TRBJ1-5

CDR3nt: TGTGCCAGCAGCTCACGGACTAGTTATTACACCGGGGAGCTGTTTTTT
CDR3aa: CASSSRTSYYTGELFF
d_gene: TRBD2
v_gene: TRBV5-8
abundance: NA
len: 16
j_gene: TRBJ2-2

CDR3nt: TGTGCCAGCAGCCAAGAGCCTGGCACCCCTGAGCGAGATACGCAGTATTTT
CDR3aa: CASSQEPGTPERDTQYF
d_gene: NA
v_gene: TRBV14
abundance: NA
len: 17
j_gene: TRBJ2-3

CDR3nt: TGCGCCAGCAGCTTGACAGGGGCTGGGGCCAACGTCCTGACTTTC
CDR3aa: CASSLTGAGANVLTF
d_gene: TRBD1
v_gene: TRBV5-1
abundance: NA
len: 15
j_gene: TRBJ2-6

CDR3nt: TGTGCCAGCTCACCGAGAGGAGGGACTGCGGGCGAGCAGTACTTC
CDR3aa: CASSPRGGTAGEQYF
d_gene: NA
v_gene: TRBV18
abundance: NA
len: 15
j_gene: TRBJ2-7

CDR3nt: TGTGCCAGCAGCTTTAGCAACAGGGGTTACGAGCAGTACTTC
CDR3aa: CASSFSNRGYEQYF
d_gene: TRBD1
v_gene: TRBV7-9
abundance: NA
len: 14
j_gene: TRBJ2-7

CDR3nt: TGTGCCAGTACCACCTCAGGGGTTACTGAAGCTTTCTTT
CDR3aa: CASTTSGVTEAFF
d_gene: NA
v_gene: TRBV6-5
abundance: NA
len: 13
j_gene: TRBJ1-1

CDR3nt: TGTGCCAGCAGCTTAGGATACAGCGGGAGTTACGAGCAGTACTTC
CDR3aa: CASSLGYSGSYEQYF
d_gene: TRBD2
v_gene: TRBV7-2
abundance: NA
len: 15
j_gene: TRBJ2-7

CDR3nt: TGTGCAAGTCAAGGGAGGATCTATGGCTACACCTTC
CDR3aa: CASQGRIYGYTF
d_gene: NA
v_gene: TRBV12-2
abundance: NA
len: 12
j_gene: TRBJ1-2

CDR3nt: TGCAGCGTTCCCGACAGGGGCCGGCTGGTCTATGGCTACACCTTC
CDR3aa: CSVPDRGRLVYGYTF
d_gene: TRBD1
v_gene: TRBV29-1
abundance: NA
len: 15
j_gene: TRBJ1-2

CDR3nt: TGTGCCAGCAGTGAAGCGGGAGCTCTAAATACGCAGTATTTT
CDR3aa: CASSEAGALNTQYF
d_gene: NA
v_gene: TRBV6-1
abundance: once
len: 14
j_gene: TRBJ2-3

CDR3nt: TGTGCCAGCGAGGACAGCTTTAACTATGGCTACACCTTC
CDR3aa: CASEDSFNYGYTF
d_gene: NA
v_gene: TRBV28
abundance: NA
len: 13
j_gene: TRBJ1-2

CDR3nt: TGTGCCAGCAGCTCAAGACTAGCGGGAGGTTTCTACGAGCAGTACTTC
CDR3aa: CASSSRLAGGFYEQYF
d_gene: TRBD2
v_gene: TRBV5-4
abundance: NA
len: 16
j_gene: TRBJ2-7

CDR3nt: TGTGCCAGCAGCTTCAACTACAGGGAGATTGAGCAGTTCTTC
CDR3aa: CASSFNYREIEQFF
d_gene: NA
v_gene: TRBV11-2
abundance: NA
len: 14
j_gene: TRBJ2-1

CDR3nt: TGTGCCAGCAGCGTAGTAGACAGTTACACCGGGGAGCTGTTTTTT
CDR3aa: CASSVVDSYTGELFF
d_gene: NA
v_gene: TRBV9
abundance: NA
len: 15
j_gene: TRBJ2-2

CDR3nt: TGTGCCACCAGCAGAGATCCGCTTTCCGGGACAGGGGAAGGCTACACCTTC
CDR3aa: CATSRDPLSGTGEGYTF
d_gene: TRBD1
v_gene: TRBV15
abundance: NA
len: 17
j_gene: TRBJ1-2